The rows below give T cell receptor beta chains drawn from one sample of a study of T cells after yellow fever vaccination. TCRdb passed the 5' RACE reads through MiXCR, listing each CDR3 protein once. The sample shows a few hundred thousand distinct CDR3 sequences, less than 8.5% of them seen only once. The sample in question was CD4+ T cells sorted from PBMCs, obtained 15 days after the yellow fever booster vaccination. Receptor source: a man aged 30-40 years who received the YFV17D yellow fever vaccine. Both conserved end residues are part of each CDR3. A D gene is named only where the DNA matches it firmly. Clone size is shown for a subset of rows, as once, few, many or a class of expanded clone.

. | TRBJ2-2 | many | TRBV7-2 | CASSLRGGSTGELFF | TGTGCCAGCAGCTTAAGGGGGGGGAGCACCGGGGAGCTGTTTTTT
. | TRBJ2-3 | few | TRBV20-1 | CSATRGGTTDTQYF | TGCAGTGCTACGAGGGGCGGGACCACAGATACGCAGTATTTT
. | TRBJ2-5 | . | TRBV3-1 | CASSQVGWGEREETQYF | TGTGCCAGCAGCCAAGTAGGCTGGGGAGAGCGCGAAGAGACCCAGTACTTC
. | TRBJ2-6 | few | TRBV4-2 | CASSQDATGSSGANVLTF | TGTGCCAGCAGCCAAGATGCCACCGGGAGCTCTGGGGCCAACGTCCTGACTTTC
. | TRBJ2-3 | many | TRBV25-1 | CASGRDFSTDTQYF | TGTGCCAGCGGCAGGGACTTCTCCACTGATACGCAGTATTTT
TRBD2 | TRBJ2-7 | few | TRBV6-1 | CASSVRGSYEQYF | TGTGCCAGCAGTGTTCGCGGGAGCTACGAGCAGTACTTC
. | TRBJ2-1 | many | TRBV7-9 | CASSRWDQQFF | TGTGCCAGCAGCCGGTGGGACCAGCAGTTCTTC
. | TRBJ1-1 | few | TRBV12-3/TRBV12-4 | CASSRTLAEAFF | TGTGCCAGCAGTCGGACACTGGCTGAAGCTTTCTTT
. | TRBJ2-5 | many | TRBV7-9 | CASSGETQYF | TGTGCCAGCTCGGGGGAGACCCAGTACTTC
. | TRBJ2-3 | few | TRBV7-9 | CASSLVAGTPTDTQYF | TGTGCCAGCAGCTTAGTTGCCGGGACTCCTACAGATACGCAGTATTTT
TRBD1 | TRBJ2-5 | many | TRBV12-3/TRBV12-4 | CASSPLTGGVETQYF | TGTGCCAGCAGTCCCCTGACAGGGGGTGTGGAGACCCAGTACTTC
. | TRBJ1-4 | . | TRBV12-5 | CASALTEKLFF | TGTGCTAGTGCCCTGACTGAAAAACTGTTTTTT
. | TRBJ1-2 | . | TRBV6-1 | CASSEGMGRDRYGYTF | TGTGCCAGCAGTGAAGGAATGGGGCGGGACCGCTATGGCTACACCTTC
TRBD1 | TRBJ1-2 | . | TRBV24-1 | CATSDPADGQGIYGYTF | TGTGCCACCAGTGATCCAGCCGACGGACAGGGGATCTATGGCTACACCTTC
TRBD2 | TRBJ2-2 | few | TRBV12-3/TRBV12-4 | CASSLRAGGNTGELFF | TGTGCCAGCAGTCTCCGGGCGGGAGGGAACACCGGGGAGCTGTTTTTT
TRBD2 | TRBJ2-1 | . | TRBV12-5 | CASGVGGGGEQFF | TGTGCTAGTGGTGTCGGCGGGGGAGGGGAGCAGTTCTTC
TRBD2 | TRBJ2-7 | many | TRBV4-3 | CASSRGLAGAYEQYF | TGCGCCAGCAGCAGAGGACTAGCGGGGGCCTACGAGCAGTACTTC
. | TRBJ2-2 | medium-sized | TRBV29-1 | CSVKGPNTGELFF | TGCAGCGTTAAGGGACCTAACACCGGGGAGCTGTTTTTT
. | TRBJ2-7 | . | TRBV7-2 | CASSLASAAYEQYF | TGTGCCAGCAGCTTGGCCAGTGCAGCCTACGAGCAGTACTTC
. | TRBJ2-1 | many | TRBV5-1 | CAILLASPYNEQFF | TGCGCCATTCTACTGGCATCCCCTTACAATGAGCAGTTCTTC
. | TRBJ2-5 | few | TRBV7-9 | CASSLAAGWETQYF | TGTGCCAGCAGCTTAGCGGCAGGGTGGGAGACCCAGTACTTC
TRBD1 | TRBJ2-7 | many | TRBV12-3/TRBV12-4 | CASSPRTGTGVYEQYF | TGTGCCAGCAGCCCAAGGACCGGGACAGGGGTCTACGAGCAGTACTTC
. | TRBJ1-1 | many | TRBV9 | CASSGPGGTEAFF | TGTGCCAGCAGCGGCCCGGGGGGCACTGAAGCTTTCTTT
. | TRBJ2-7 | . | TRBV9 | CASSLELGGSWNEQYF | TGTGCCAGCAGCCTGGAGTTAGGGGGGAGTTGGAACGAGCAGTACTTC
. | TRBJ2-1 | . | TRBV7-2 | CASSQGVGEQFF | TGTGCCAGCAGTCAAGGTGTTGGTGAGCAGTTCTTC
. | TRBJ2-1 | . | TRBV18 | CASSPARDNEQFF | TGTGCCAGCTCACCCGCCCGGGACAATGAGCAGTTCTTC
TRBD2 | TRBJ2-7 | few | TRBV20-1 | CSAVGLAGSYEQYF | TGCAGTGCTGTTGGACTAGCGGGCTCCTACGAGCAGTACTTC
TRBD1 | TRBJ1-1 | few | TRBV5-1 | CASSLGTGTLNTEAFF | TGCGCCAGCAGCTTGGGGACAGGGACACTGAACACTGAAGCTTTCTTT
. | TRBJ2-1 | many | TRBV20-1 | CSSGTLNEQFF | TGCAGTTCCGGGACCCTCAATGAGCAGTTCTTC
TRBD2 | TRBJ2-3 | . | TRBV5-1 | CASSLALAGATDTQYF | TGCGCCAGCAGCCTGGCACTAGCGGGAGCCACAGATACGCAGTATTTT
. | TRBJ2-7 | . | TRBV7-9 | CASSQSSEQYF | TGTGCCAGCAGCCAGTCTAGCGAGCAGTACTTC
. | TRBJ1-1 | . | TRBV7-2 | CASSLGYGTEAFF | TGTGCCAGCAGCTTAGGATACGGAACTGAAGCTTTCTTT
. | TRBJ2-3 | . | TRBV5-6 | CASSPIREGGDTQYF | TGTGCCAGCAGCCCAATCAGGGAAGGAGGCGATACGCAGTATTTT
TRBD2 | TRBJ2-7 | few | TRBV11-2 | CASSFHTGRSAHEQYF | TGTGCCAGCAGCTTTCACACCGGGAGGTCGGCCCACGAGCAGTACTTC
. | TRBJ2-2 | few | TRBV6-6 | CASVFNLAGELFF | TGTGCCAGCGTATTTAATTTAGCCGGGGAGCTGTTTTTT
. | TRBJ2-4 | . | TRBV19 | CASSIRDKAKNIQYF | TGTGCCAGTAGTATACGGGACAAGGCCAAAAACATTCAGTACTTC
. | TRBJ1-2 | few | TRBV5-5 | CASSSTAGDNYGYTF | TGTGCCAGCAGCTCCACAGCGGGGGACAACTATGGCTACACCTTC
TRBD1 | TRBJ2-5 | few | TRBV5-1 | CASSLQGAEETQYF | TGCGCCAGCAGCTTGCAGGGGGCCGAGGAGACCCAGTACTTC